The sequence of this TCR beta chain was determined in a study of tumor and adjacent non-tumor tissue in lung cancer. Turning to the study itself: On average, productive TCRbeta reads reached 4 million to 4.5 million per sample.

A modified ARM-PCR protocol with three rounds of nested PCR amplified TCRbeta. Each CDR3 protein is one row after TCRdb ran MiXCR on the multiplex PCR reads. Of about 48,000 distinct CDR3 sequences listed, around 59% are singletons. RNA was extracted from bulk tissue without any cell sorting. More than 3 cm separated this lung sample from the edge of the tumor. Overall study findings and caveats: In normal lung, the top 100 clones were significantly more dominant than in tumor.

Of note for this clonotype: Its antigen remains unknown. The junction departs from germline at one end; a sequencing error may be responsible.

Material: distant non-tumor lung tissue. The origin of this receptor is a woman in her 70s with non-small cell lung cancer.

DNA of the CDR3: TGTGCCAACAGCCAGCTGGGACTAGCGGCGAACACCGGGGAGTTGTTTTTT. Encoded protein: CANSQLGLAANTGELFF. This chain connects TRBV4-2 to TRBJ2-2, with 11 bases lining up with TRBD2. Germline V gene data show CDR1 as LGHNA and CDR2 as YNFKEQ. CDR3 length: 17 amino acids.